The 25 T cell receptor beta chains reported below all come from one sample, sequenced in a study of T cells in severe cutaneous drug reactions. The patients sequenced had a carbamazepine-induced Stevens-Johnson syndrome or toxic epidermal necrolysis reaction. Bulk and single-cell libraries used iRepertoire multiplex PCR with TCR subtype-specific primers. No DNA is given; TCRdb re-called the multiplex PCR reads and lists each CDR3 protein once. The ten most abundant clones cover roughly 30% of a sample with 6,000 or so distinct CDR3 sequences. The sample taken for sequencing was cells from a skin blister. The source is a human donor with toxic epidermal necrolysis, a severe cutaneous drug reaction.

The CDR3 reads CASSGDRVEAFF. The chain has TRBV6-2 or TRBV6-3 and TRBJ1-1; TCRdb picks TRBD1, but there is no DNA to check that call. The CDR3 has 12 residues. Germline CDR1 and CDR2: MNHEY and SVGEGT.

The V gene is TRBV13, the J gene TRBJ2-7; TCRdb reports TRBD1, a call that lacks DNA to check it against. Germline CDR1 reads PRHDT; CDR2 reads FYEKMQ (reference sequence). This CDR3 region has 15 residues. This CDR3 is CASSPTGEGAFEQYF.

This chain links TRBV3-1 with TRBJ2-7. Germline lookup yields CDR1 LGHDT and CDR2 YNNKEL (reference sequence). The CDR3 has 12 amino acids. CDR3 residues: CASSQTGYEQYF.

The V call is TRBV28, the J call TRBJ1-2; TCRdb outputs TRBD1, but without DNA this stays unchecked. The CDR3 covers 13 residues. Germline lookup yields CDR1 MDHEN and CDR2 SYDVKM. The CDR3 protein is CASSLFPGDGYTF.

This sequence joins TRBV27 and TRBJ1-4; TCRdb proposes TRBD1, but this gene call is untestable without DNA. Germline V gene sequence: CDR1 MNHEY, CDR2 SMNVEV (reference sequence). CDR3 size: 14 residues. Here the CDR3 reads CASSSGTGTEKLFF.

The chain uses TRBV5-5 and TRBJ2-1; checking the TCRdb D call of TRBD2 is not possible without DNA. CDR1 and CDR2 from the germline V gene are SGHKS and YYEKEE (reference sequence). The CDR3 loop spans 15 amino acids. The CDR3 is CASSLLAGAYNEQFF.

The J gene is TRBJ1-1, the V gene TRBV28; lacking DNA, the TRBD1 call made by TCRdb goes unchecked. The CDR3 is made up of 13 amino acids. The germline gives CDR1 MDHEN, CDR2 SYDVKM. The CDR3 protein is CASSLQGGGEAFF.

V and J are TRBV6-6 and TRBJ2-2; there is no DNA to check the TCRdb D call of TRBD2. This CDR3 contains 16 residues. Germline lookup yields CDR1 MNHNY and CDR2 SVGAGI (reference sequence). The CDR3 protein is CASSRLAGAYTGELFF.

J is TRBJ2-5 and V is TRBV7-9; the D call of TRBD2 rests on TCRdb alone, since no DNA is present to check it. This CDR3 has 14 residues. Germline loops: CDR1 SEHNR, CDR2 FQNEAQ (reference sequence). Here the CDR3 reads CASSLGVAGETQYF.

V gene TRBV30 combines with J gene TRBJ1-4; as DNA is missing, the TRBD1 call by TCRdb cannot be tested. This CDR3 is built from 12 residues. Germline assignment: CDR1 GTSNPN and CDR2 SVGIG (reference sequence). Here the CDR3 reads CAWSGERGKLFF. Full variable domain (missing parts from reference TRBV30 and TRBJ1-4): SQTIHQWPATLVQPVGSPLSLECTVEGTSNPNLYWYRQAAGRGLQLLFYSVGIGQISSEVPQNLSASRPQDRQFILSSKKLLLSDSGFYLCAWSGERGKLFFGSGTQLSVL.

V is TRBV27 and J is TRBJ1-2. Germline V lookup: CDR1 MNHEY, CDR2 SMNVEV (reference sequence). CDR3 length equals 12 residues. CDR3 amino acids: CASSLGHYGYTF.

The V call is TRBV28, the J call TRBJ2-7; the TCRdb call, TRBD1, lacks DNA for checking. Germline lookup yields CDR1 MDHEN and CDR2 SYDVKM. The CDR3 contains 14 residues. The CDR3 loop is CASSARDRRGEQYF. The full variable domain, in which reference TRBV28 and TRBJ2-7 provide the parts outside the CDR3, is DVKVTQSSRYLVKRTGEKVFLECVQDMDHENMFWYRQDPGLGLRLIYFSYDVKMKEKGDIPEGYSVSREKKERFSLILESASTNQTSMYLCASSARDRRGEQYFGPGTRLTVT.

The chain uses TRBV28 and TRBJ2-7. Germline values: CDR1 MDHEN, CDR2 SYDVKM. The CDR3 has 14 amino acids. The CDR3: CASSLLIARYEQYF. The entire variable domain, with the rest obtained from reference TRBV28 and TRBJ2-7, is as follows: DVKVTQSSRYLVKRTGEKVFLECVQDMDHENMFWYRQDPGLGLRLIYFSYDVKMKEKGDIPEGYSVSREKKERFSLILESASTNQTSMYLCASSLLIARYEQYFGPGTRLTVT.

The CDR3 sequence: CASTPGEPCTDTQYF. The V gene is TRBV6-4, the J gene TRBJ2-3; the D call from TCRdb, TRBD1, cannot be confirmed without DNA. Germline-derived CDR1 and CDR2 are MRHNA and SNTAGT. The CDR3 loop spans 15 amino acids.

The rearrangement links TRBV4-1 to TRBJ2-4; absent DNA, TCRdb's TRBD2 call cannot be checked. The CDR3 totals 14 residues. CDR1 and CDR2 from the germline V gene are MGHRA and YSYEKL. The CDR3 spells CASSQEWTSDIQYF.

The chain couples TRBV12-3 or TRBV12-4 to TRBJ1-4; there is no DNA to check the TCRdb D call of TRBD1. This CDR3 comprises 12 residues. The CDR3 region is CASSLWEGELFF.

By frequency, this clonotype is large. The rearrangement uses TRBV28 and TRBJ2-7; the TCRdb D gene call, TRBD2, has no DNA to confirm it. CDR1 MDHEN and CDR2 SYDVKM come from the germline V gene. The length of the CDR3 is 16 residues. This CDR3 reads CASSPLTTAWDFEQYF.

This clonotype ranks as large in terms of frequency. This sequence joins TRBV5-6 and TRBJ1-1. Germline V gene data show CDR1 as SGHDT and CDR2 as YYEEEE. The CDR3 runs to 13 residues. The CDR3 sequence is CASRAVMNTEAFF.

This sequence joins TRBV11-2 and TRBJ2-7. The length of the CDR3 is 14 residues. Germline-derived CDR1 and CDR2 are SGHAT and FQNNGV. CDR3 region: CASSLAGVYYEQYF. Based on the CDR3 plus reference TRBV11-2 and TRBJ2-7, the full variable domain is EAGVAQSPRYKIIEKRQSVAFWCNPISGHATLYWYQQILGQGPKLLIQFQNNGVVDDSQLPKDRFSAERLKGVDSTLKIQPAKLEDSAVYLCASSLAGVYYEQYFGPGTRLTVT.

The J gene is TRBJ2-1, the V gene TRBV7-8; TCRdb's D call of TRBD2 is untestable without DNA. The CDR3 consists of 18 residues. Germline V CDR1 and CDR2: SGHVS, FQNEAQ. CDR3 amino acids: CASSLGTSGRALYNEQFF.

The rearrangement links TRBV4-1 to TRBJ1-2; TCRdb names TRBD1, which stays unverified in the absence of DNA. CDR1 and CDR2 from the germline V gene are MGHRA and YSYEKL. This CDR3 spans 14 amino acids. CDR3 sequence reads: CASSDRTGNYGYTF.

The chain combines TRBV24-1 with TRBJ2-1. Germline CDR1 is KGHDR and CDR2 is SFDVKD. The CDR3 contains 12 residues. CDR3 sequence reads: CATSFGHNEQFF.

This rearrangement joins TRBV20-1 to TRBJ2-5; as DNA is missing, the TRBD2 call by TCRdb cannot be tested. The CDR3 runs to 16 residues. Per germline, CDR1 DFQATT and CDR2 SNEGSKA (reference sequence). The CDR3 loop reads CSARSYLAGETETQYF.

The rearrangement links TRBV12-3 or TRBV12-4 to TRBJ1-1; TCRdb calls TRBD1, which cannot be checked without DNA. The CDR3 totals 13 residues. CDR3 loop: CASSPSGSTEAFF.

The CDR3 is CASSFPITNEKLFF. V and J are TRBV28 and TRBJ1-4. The CDR3 runs 14 residues. Germline values: CDR1 MDHEN, CDR2 SYDVKM. Complete variable domain (other parts from reference TRBV28 and TRBJ1-4): DVKVTQSSRYLVKRTGEKVFLECVQDMDHENMFWYRQDPGLGLRLIYFSYDVKMKEKGDIPEGYSVSREKKERFSLILESASTNQTSMYLCASSFPITNEKLFFGSGTQLSVL.